Presented here are 8 T cell receptor beta chains from one specimen sequenced in a study of T cell responses to AZD1222 COVID-19 vaccine (dated by TCRdb to the early 2020s). Taken with the paper, the label for time point translates to: about 28 days (+/-7) after the second vaccine dose. The protocol used for the library was the immunoSEQ multiplex PCR assay. TCRdb stores this immuneACCESS table with in-frame sequences only. Part of the clones is absent; in the studies checked, under half of the shortfall reflects unresolved V genes, and no reason is known for the rest. The sample table lists 95,000 to 110,000 clones, about 85% of them with a count of one. Around 4.5% of the sample is taken by the ten largest. The input for sequencing was peripheral blood, taken 28 days after the second AZD1222 dose. These receptors were obtained from an adult who received the AZD1222 COVID-19 vaccine.

The chain uses TRBV19 and TRBJ2-7, with TRBD1 identical over 7 bases. The CDR3 is 13 residues long. Germline trimming cut 5 bases from V and 2 bases from J; bases unmatched to any gene: 3. Germline lookup yields CDR1 LNHDA and CDR2 SQIVND (reference sequence). The CDR3 region has the DNA TGTGCCAGTAGTTACACAGGGGCCTACGAGCAGTACTTC. Translation gives CASSYTGAYEQYF.

The V call is TRBV7-3, the J call TRBJ2-7, with TRBD1 as a possible D gene (6 bases). Germline-derived CDR1 and CDR2 are SGHTA and FQGTGA. This CDR3 region has 14 residues. V lost 3 bases and J lost 0, with 9 bases in between. Here the CDR3 reads CASSFTGNSYEQYF. The CDR3 DNA reads TGTGCCAGCAGCTTTACAGGGAACTCCTACGAGCAGTACTTC.

The CDR3, as DNA: TGTGCCAGTAGTATCAGCAGGGGGCGCGGTACCGGGGAGCTGTTTTTT. This codes for CASSISRGRGTGELFF. The rearrangement joins TRBV19 to TRBJ2-2; 8 nucleotides line up with TRBD1. CDR3 length: 16 residues. CDR1 and CDR2 (germline): LNHDA, SQIVND (reference sequence). Trimming took 3 bases from V and 5 from J; bases not matched to a gene: 8.

The rearrangement uses TRBV20-1 and TRBJ2-7; 7 bases align to TRBD1. Germline CDR1 and CDR2: DFQATT and SNEGSKA (reference sequence). The CDR3 sequence is 10 residues long. In nucleotides, the CDR3 is TGCAGCGCTGACAGGGACGAGCAGTACTTC. This encodes CSADRDEQYF.

V is TRBV4-3 and J is TRBJ2-2; maybe TRBD2 (5 bases). The CDR3 loop spans 16 amino acids. The V end was cut by 0 bases, the J end by 1 base, with 9 bases between. The germline CDR1 and CDR2 sequences are LGHNA and YSLEER. CDR3 DNA: TGCGCCAGCAGCCAAGAGAGACTACTGAACACCGGGGAGCTGTTTTTT. Protein: CASSQERLLNTGELFF.

The chain uses TRBV11-1 and TRBJ2-1, with a tentative D call TRBD1 (6 bases). Germline values: CDR1 SGHAT, CDR2 FQDESV (reference sequence). V lost 5 bases and J 3 bases, leaving 11 bases between the germline ends. This CDR3 comprises 14 residues. The CDR3: CASSTRDNYNEQFF. The CDR3 nucleotides are TGTGCCAGCAGCACCCGGGACAACTACAATGAGCAGTTCTTC.

The V call is TRBV7-2, the J call TRBJ1-1; D uncertain. V lost 5 bases, J lost 5 bases, and 15 bases lay in between. The CDR3 contains 14 residues. Germline lookup yields CDR1 SGHTA and CDR2 FQGNSA. The CDR3 region has the DNA TGTGCCAGCAGCCCGAGGTTTGGTAGTACTGAAGCTTTCTTT. This encodes CASSPRFGSTEAFF.

This chain joins TRBV5-1 and TRBJ1-1, with 7 bases identical to TRBD1. CDR3 length: 15 amino acids. From germline, CDR1 is SGHRS and CDR2 YFSETQ. The V and J ends lost 1 base and 4 bases, in that order; junction bases with no gene match: 7. The CDR3 region has the DNA TGCGCCAGCAGCTTGCGCGGACAGGTGGGCACTGAAGCTTTCTTT. Protein: CASSLRGQVGTEAFF.